This T cell receptor (beta chain) was sequenced for a study of T cells in Graves' hyperthyroidism and ophthalmopathy. It was RNA transcripts that yielded the amplified TCR beta CDR3 regions. The primer set for the first-round RT-PCR of the TCR CDR3 was HTBI. TCRdb ran MiXCR on the multiplex PCR reads and lists one entry per CDR3 protein. The sample has about 290,000 distinct CDR3 sequences; approximately 18% are singletons. J was trimmed by 0 bases and V by 4 bases; bases with no gene match: 2. The CDR3 contains 14 residues. Germline CDR1 and CDR2: SQVTM and ANQGSEA. This sample holds PBMCs from about 9.3 ml fresh peripheral blood. Findings and caveats of the study: Stable hyperthyroidism and ophthalmopathy were separated using 13 V-J signatures. Blood also carried most thyroid clonotypes expanded above 0.001.

About this clonotype: The antigen remains unidentified.

This sequence originates from a man aged 50 to 59 with Graves' ophthalmopathy. V gene TRBV29-1 combines with J gene TRBJ1-5; 8 positions agree with TRBD1. Sequenced: blood. The CDR3, as DNA: TGCAGCGTTGGGGACAGGTATAGCAATCAGCCCCAGCATTTT. Residues: CSVGDRYSNQPQHF.